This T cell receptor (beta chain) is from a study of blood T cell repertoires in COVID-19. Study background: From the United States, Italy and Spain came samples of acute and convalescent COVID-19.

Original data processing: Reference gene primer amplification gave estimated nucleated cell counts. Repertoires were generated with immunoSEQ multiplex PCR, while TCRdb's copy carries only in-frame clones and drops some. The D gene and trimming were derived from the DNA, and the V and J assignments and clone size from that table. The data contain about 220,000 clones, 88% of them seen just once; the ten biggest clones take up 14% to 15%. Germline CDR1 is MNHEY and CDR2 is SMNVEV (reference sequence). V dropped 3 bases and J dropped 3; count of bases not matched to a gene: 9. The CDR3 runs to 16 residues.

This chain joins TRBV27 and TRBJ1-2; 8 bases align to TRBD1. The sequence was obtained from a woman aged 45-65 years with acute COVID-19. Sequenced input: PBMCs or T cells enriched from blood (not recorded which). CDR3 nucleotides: TGTGCCAGCAGTTTTATTTGGACAGGGTCCCACTATGGCTACACCTTC. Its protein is CASSFIWTGSHYGYTF.